This T cell receptor beta chain was captured by sequencing in a study of CD8 T cells in Susac syndrome. The overall study: At the time their blood was drawn, patients with Susac syndrome were either therapy-naive, on corticosteroids (with some of them also receiving intravenous immunoglobulin), or on intravenous immunoglobulin alone. Study observations and caveats: Susac syndrome CD4+ T cell repertoires showed no clonal expansion.

The ends lost 5 bases at V and 13 bases at J; junction bases unmatched: 7. The CDR3 is 13 residues long. Per germline, CDR1 SGHAT and CDR2 FQNNGV. Comment on this clonotype: As yet, its antigen is unknown.

Negative isolation yielded the CD8+ and CD4+ T cells, while FACS enriched the TEMRA cells. cDNA came from roughly 0.5 to 1 ug RNA primed by random hexamers. The method of amplification for TCR beta CDR3 was immunoSEQ multiplex PCR, covering 54 Vbeta and 13 Jbeta. TCRdb called the immunoSEQ multiplex PCR reads again in MiXCR, with one record for every CDR3 protein. The sample has around 150,000 distinct CDR3 sequences, more than 85% seen once. The origin of this receptor is a human donor with Susac syndrome. This chain connects TRBV11-2 to TRBJ2-4, with 11 bases matching TRBD2. Sequenced sample: CD4+ T cells from PBMCs. The DNA of the CDR3 is TGTGCCAGCAGCCCGGGGACTAGCGGCCTACAGTACTTC. This gives the protein CASSPGTSGLQYF.